This T cell receptor beta chain was obtained from a study of monozygotic twins with inflammatory bowel disease (dated by TCRdb to about 2019). For the study in its entirety: The complete study included 30 or so monozygotic twin pairs: 19 IBD-discordant Danish pairs and nine German pairs, of which four were IBD-concordant and five were IBD-discordant. Each individual had, on average, about 151 000 unique TCRalpha sequences and 181 000 unique TCRbeta sequences available for analysis. The search for disease-associated traits relied mainly on comparing IBD patients with their genetically identical healthy co-twins within discordant pairs. On the study overall, not on this receptor specifically: Background noise and inter-individual variability may have been introduced into the repertoires by the differing immunosuppressive treatments among patients. The results gave no support for a single strong signal or clonotype linked to IBD. TCRbeta repertoire diversity, by inverse Simpson index, was decreased in IBD patients compared with their healthy co-twins. The analysis was unable to tell apart different T cell subtypes. Repertoire similarity did not differ between concordant and discordant twins, which could be due to limited statistical power. IBD patients shared fewer clonotypes with other individuals than healthy twins did, most markedly in patients showing signs of disease activity.

The CDR3 starts with the cysteine, ends with the phenylalanine, and has 13 residues. A DNA sequence was not provided. CDR1 and CDR2 were assigned from the germline V gene (reference sequence) as LGHDT and YNNKEL. In the case of this clonotype: No antigen is known for it.

The method was 5' RACE. Each TCR library was prepared from about 3,400 ng of total RNA. For each sample, cDNA synthesis was carried out in eight separate reactions using SMARTScribe reverse transcriptase. During cDNA synthesis, template switching introduced unique molecular identifiers that contained a 6-nucleotide sample barcode. TCRalpha and TCRbeta cDNA was amplified in two nested PCRs of 16 and 9 cycles, and bead purification was carried out after each PCR. Before amplification, the cDNA was treated with uracil DNA-glycosylase and purified using the QIAquick PCR purification kit. In the second PCR, Illumina TruSeq-compatible adapters and sample-specific barcodes were added. TapeStation and Qubit were used to check library quality and concentration, and roughly 4.6 ng of each library was pooled. Pooled libraries were sequenced on an Illumina HiSeq2500 single-index Rapid Run with 2 x 100 bp reads and custom sequencing primers. The authors' analysis ran thus. MiGEC version 1.2.6 was used for UMI-based consensus assembly, which corrected PCR and sequencing errors. MiXCR version 2.1.1 was used for V(D)J alignment, clonotype assembly and CDR3 extraction. Normalisation of gene usage, clonotype sharing and MAIT/NKT TCR abundance was achieved by analysing the top 1000, 10 000 and 20 000 clonotypes per sample. After downsampling to 27 000 UMIs, diversity was calculated as the inverse Simpson index using the vegan R package. Paired Mann-Whitney U tests were applied to discordant twin pairs, and Benjamini-Hochberg correction was used for multiple testing. The reads, reprocessed by TCRdb, yield one row per CDR3 protein sequence and no DNA. The V and J calls here are based on TCRdb, not the publication. The sample's own table lists some 440,000 distinct CDR3 sequences. The ten largest clones represent 2.4% of the sample.

From each donor, an approximately 2.3 ml peripheral blood sample was collected into PAXgene tubes and kept at -80 degrees C. Without T cell sorting, total RNA was isolated from whole blood using the PAXgene blood miRNA kit on an automated QIAcube. Peripheral blood from monozygotic twin pairs who were concordant or discordant for inflammatory bowel disease underwent deep TCRalpha and TCRbeta repertoire profiling using unique molecular barcoding. For every twin pair, smoking habits were documented, and each individual was categorised as a current, former or never smoker. What was sequenced was blood. This receptor was obtained from a human donor with ulcerative colitis or Crohn's disease, or a healthy co-twin of an affected twin (not recorded which). The V gene is TRBV3-1 and the J gene is TRBJ2-7. CDR3 protein: CASSPSSAYEQYF.